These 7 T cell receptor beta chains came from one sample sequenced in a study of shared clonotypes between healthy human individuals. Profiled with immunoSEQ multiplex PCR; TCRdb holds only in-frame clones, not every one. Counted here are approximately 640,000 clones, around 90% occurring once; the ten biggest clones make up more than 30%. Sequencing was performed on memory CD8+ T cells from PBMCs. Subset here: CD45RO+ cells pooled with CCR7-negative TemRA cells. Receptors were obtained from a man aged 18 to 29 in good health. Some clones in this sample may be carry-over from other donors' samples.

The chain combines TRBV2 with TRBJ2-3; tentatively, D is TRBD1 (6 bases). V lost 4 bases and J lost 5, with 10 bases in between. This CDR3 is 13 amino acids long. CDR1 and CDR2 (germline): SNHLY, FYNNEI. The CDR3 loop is CASSADRQDTQYF. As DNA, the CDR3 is TGTGCCAGCAGTGCGGACAGACAAGATACGCAGTATTTT.

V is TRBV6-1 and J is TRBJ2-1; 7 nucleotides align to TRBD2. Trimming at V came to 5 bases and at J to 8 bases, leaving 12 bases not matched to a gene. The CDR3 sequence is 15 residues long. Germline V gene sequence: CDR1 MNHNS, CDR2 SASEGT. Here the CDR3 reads CASSTSGNLLDEQFF. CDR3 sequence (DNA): TGTGCCAGCAGTACAAGCGGGAACCTTTTGGATGAGCAGTTCTTC.

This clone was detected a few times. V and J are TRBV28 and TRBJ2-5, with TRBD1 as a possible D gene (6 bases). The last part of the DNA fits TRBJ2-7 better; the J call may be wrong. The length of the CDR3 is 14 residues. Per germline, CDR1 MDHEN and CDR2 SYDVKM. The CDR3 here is CASSQQGSYYEQYF. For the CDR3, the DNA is TGTGCCAGCAGTCAACAGGGATCTTACTACGAGCAGTACTTC.

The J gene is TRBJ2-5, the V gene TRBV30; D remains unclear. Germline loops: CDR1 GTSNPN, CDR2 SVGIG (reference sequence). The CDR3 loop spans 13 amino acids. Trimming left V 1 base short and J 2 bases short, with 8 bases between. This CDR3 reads CAWSGTSQETQYF. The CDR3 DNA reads TGTGCCTGGAGTGGGACCAGTCAAGAGACCCAGTACTTC.

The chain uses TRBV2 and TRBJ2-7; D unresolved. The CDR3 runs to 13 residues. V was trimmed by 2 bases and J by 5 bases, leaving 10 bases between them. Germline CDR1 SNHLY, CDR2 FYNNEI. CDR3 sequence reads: CASSENLVNEQYF. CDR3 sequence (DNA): TGTGCCAGCAGTGAAAACCTAGTAAACGAGCAGTACTTC.

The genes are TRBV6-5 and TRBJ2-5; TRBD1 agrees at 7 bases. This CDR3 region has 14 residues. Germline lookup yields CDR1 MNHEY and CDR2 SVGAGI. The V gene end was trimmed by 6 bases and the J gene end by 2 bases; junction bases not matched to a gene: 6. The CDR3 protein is CASSLTGVQETQYF. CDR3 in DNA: TGTGCCAGCAGCCTCACAGGGGTTCAAGAGACCCAGTACTTC.

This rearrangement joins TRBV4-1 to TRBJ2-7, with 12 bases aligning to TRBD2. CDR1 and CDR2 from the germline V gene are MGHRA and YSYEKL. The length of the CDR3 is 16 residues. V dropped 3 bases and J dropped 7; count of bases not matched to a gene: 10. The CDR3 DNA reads TGCGCCAGCAGCCAGGTCGCAAGACTAGCGGGAGTTGAGCAGTACTTC. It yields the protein CASSQVARLAGVEQYF.